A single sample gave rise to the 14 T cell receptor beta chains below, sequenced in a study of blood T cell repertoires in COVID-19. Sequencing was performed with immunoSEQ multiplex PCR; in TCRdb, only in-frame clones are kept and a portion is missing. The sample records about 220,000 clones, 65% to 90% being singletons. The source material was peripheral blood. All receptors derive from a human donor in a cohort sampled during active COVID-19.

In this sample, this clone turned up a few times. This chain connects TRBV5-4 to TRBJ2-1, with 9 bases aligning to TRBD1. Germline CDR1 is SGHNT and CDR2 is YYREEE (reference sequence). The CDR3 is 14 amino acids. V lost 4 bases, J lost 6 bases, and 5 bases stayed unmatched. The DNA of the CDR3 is TGTGCCAGCAGCCAAAGACAGGGGGGCAATGAGCAGTTCTTC. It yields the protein CASSQRQGGNEQFF. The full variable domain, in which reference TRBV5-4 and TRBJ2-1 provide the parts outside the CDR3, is ETGVTQSPTHLIKTRGQQVTLRCSSQSGHNTVSWYQQALGQGPQFIFQYYREEENGRGNFPPRFSGLQFPNYSSELNVNALELDDSALYLCASSQRQGGNEQFFGPGTRLTVL.

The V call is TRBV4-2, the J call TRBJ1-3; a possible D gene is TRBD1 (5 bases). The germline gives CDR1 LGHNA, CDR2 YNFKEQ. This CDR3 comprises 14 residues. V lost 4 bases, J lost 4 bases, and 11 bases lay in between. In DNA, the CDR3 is TGTGCCAGCAGCCCGGGGGGACCCGGAAACACCATATATTTT. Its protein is CASSPGGPGNTIYF.

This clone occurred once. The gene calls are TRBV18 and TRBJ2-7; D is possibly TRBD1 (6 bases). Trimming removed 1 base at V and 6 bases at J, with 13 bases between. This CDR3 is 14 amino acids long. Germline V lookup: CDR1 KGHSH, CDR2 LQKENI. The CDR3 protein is CASSPQGHSGEQYF. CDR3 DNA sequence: TGTGCCAGCTCACCACAGGGACACTCAGGCGAGCAGTACTTC. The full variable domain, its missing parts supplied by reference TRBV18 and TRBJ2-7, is NAGVMQNPRHLVRRRGQEARLRCSPMKGHSHVYWYRQLPEEGLKFMVYLQKENIIDESGMPKERFSAEFPKEGPSILRIQQVVRGDSAAYFCASSPQGHSGEQYFGPGTRLTVT.

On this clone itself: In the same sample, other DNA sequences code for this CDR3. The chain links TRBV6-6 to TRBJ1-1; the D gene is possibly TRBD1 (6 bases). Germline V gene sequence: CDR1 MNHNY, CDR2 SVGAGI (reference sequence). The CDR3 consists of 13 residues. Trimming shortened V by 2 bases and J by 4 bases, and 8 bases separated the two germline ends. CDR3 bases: TGTGCCAGCAGTTACGGGGGCGGCACTGAAGCTTTCTTT. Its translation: CASSYGGGTEAFF.

The CDR3 DNA is TGTGCCAGCAGTTTTCTCGAAATCGCGGGACGGATTTCACCCCTCCACTTT. Its translation is CASSFLEIAGRISPLHF. The chain links TRBV27 to TRBJ1-6; the D gene is possibly TRBD1 (5 bases). This CDR3 has 17 amino acids. The V end lost 3 bases, the J end lost 9 bases, and 21 bases lay between the germline ends. Germline-derived CDR1 and CDR2 are MNHEY and SMNVEV (reference sequence).

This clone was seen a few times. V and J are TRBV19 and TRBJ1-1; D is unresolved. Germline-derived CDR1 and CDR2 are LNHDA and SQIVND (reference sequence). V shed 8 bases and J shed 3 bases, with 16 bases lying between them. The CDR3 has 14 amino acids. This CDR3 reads CASVSRVGDTEAFF. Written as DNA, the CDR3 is TGTGCCAGTGTATCGCGGGTTGGAGACACTGAAGCTTTCTTT.

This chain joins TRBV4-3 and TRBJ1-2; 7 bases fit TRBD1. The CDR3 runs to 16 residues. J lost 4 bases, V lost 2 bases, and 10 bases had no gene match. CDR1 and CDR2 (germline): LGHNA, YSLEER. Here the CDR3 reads CASSQSGTATGYGYTF. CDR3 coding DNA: TGCGCCAGCAGCCAATCAGGGACAGCAACTGGCTATGGCTACACCTTC.

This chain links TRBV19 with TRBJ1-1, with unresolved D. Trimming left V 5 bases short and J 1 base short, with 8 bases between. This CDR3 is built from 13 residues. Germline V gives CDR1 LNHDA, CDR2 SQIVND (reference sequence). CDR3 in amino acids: CASSWRSNTEAFF. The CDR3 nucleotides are TGTGCCAGTAGTTGGCGGTCGAACACTGAAGCTTTCTTT.

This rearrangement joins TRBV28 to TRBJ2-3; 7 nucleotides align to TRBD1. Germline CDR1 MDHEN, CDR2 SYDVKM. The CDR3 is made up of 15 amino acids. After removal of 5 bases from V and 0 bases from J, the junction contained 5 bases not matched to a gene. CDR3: CASSMGQTSTDTQYF. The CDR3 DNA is TGTGCCAGCAGTATGGGACAGACAAGCACAGATACGCAGTATTTT.

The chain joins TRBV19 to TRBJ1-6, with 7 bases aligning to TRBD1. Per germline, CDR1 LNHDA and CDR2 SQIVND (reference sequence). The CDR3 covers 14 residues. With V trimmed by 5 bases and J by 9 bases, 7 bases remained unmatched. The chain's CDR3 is CASSPNRGGSPLHF. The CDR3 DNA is TGTGCCAGTAGTCCGAACAGGGGCGGTTCACCCCTCCACTTT.

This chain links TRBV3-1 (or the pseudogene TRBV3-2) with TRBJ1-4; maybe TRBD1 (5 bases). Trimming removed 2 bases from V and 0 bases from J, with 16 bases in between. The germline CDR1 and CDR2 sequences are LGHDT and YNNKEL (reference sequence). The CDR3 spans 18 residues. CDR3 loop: CASSQTPGRRATNEKLFF. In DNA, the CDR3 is TGTGCCAGCAGCCAAACACCGGGACGGAGGGCAACTAATGAAAAACTGTTTTTT.

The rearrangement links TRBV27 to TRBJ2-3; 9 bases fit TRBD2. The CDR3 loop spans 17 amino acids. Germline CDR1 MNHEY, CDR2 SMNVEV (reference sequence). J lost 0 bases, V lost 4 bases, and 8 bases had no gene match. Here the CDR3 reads CASSSPSGNSSTDTQYF. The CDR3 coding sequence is TGTGCCAGCAGTTCTCCTAGCGGGAACTCTAGCACAGATACGCAGTATTTT.

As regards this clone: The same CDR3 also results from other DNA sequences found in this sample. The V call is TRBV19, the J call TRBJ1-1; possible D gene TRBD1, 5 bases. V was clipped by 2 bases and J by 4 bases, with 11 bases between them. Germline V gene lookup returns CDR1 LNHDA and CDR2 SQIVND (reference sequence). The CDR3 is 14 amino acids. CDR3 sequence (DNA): TGTGCCAGTAGTATATCGGGCGGGGGCACTGAAGCTTTCTTT. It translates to CASSISGGGTEAFF.

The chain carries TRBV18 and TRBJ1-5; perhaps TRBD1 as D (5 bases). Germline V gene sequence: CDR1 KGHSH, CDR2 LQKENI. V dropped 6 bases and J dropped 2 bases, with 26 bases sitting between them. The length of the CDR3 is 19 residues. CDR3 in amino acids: CASSDSLINSRAGNQPQHF. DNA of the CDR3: TGTGCCAGCTCCGACTCTCTAATCAACTCCAGGGCTGGCAATCAGCCCCAGCATTTT.